The source of this TCR beta chain is a study of PD-1 blockade in classical Hodgkin lymphoma. Study-wide results and limits: Among the patients, those starting nivolumab under 1 year after ASCT were excluded.

On this clone itself: As yet, its antigen is unknown.

Using immunoSEQ multiplex PCR, the repertoire was profiled, and TCRdb retains in-frame clones only, with some absent. Of more than 40,000 clones detected, 55% to 70% appear once; the ten largest clones hold over 2%. Time point of the sample: cycle 4 day 1 (C4D1), after more than five weeks of nivolumab. Every single patient, without exception, relapsed after autologous stem cell transplantation, and brentuximab vedotin exposure varied. Trimming stripped 6 bases from V and 0 bases from J, with 18 bases between. The CDR3 consists of 16 residues. Germline CDR1 is MNHNY and CDR2 is SVGAGI (reference sequence).

The source material was peripheral blood mononuclear cells (PBMCs), sampled before the fourth cycle of nivolumab. This clonotype originated in a human donor with classical Hodgkin lymphoma. The chain has TRBV6-6 and TRBJ2-7; D might be TRBD2 (5 bases). The DNA for the CDR3 is TGTGCCAGCAGCTTACTACTCGGGGAGATCTCCTACGAGCAGTACTTC. This translates into CASSLLLGEISYEQYF.